This T cell receptor (beta chain) was observed in a study of regulatory T cells in long-lasting Graves disease. Across the study: It was over 5 years of antithyroid drugs, with positive TSH receptor antibodies, that meant persistent Graves' disease. Findings of the study overall: Examination was confined to peripheral blood, excluding thyroid tissue.

Note on this clonotype: Antigen specificity is unknown.

Time point indicated: persistent/refractory GD, antithyroid drugs over 5 years with positive TRAb. After RNA was extracted from PBMCs, the TCR library was made from it. The germline V gene has CDR1 SNHLY and CDR2 FYNNEI. Trimming took off 7 bases at V and 7 bases at J, with 10 bases between the two ends. The CDR3 is 11 amino acids. Through Arm-PCR of CDR3 regions and iRepertoire HTBI primers, TCR beta libraries were built. One entry per CDR3 protein results from TCRdb running MiXCR on the multiplex PCR reads. The sample includes about 470,000 distinct CDR3 sequences, less than 25% seen only once; the top ten take approximately 8%.

The sample here was peripheral blood mononuclear cells (PBMCs), taken when the disease was refractory, from a patient treated with antithyroid drugs. The gene calls are TRBV2 and TRBJ1-1; weak D call: TRBD1 (6 bases). The receptor was derived from a female donor with Graves disease. The CDR3 DNA sequence: TGTGCCAGCACCAGGGACAATGAAGCTTTCTTT. Protein product: CASTRDNEAFF.